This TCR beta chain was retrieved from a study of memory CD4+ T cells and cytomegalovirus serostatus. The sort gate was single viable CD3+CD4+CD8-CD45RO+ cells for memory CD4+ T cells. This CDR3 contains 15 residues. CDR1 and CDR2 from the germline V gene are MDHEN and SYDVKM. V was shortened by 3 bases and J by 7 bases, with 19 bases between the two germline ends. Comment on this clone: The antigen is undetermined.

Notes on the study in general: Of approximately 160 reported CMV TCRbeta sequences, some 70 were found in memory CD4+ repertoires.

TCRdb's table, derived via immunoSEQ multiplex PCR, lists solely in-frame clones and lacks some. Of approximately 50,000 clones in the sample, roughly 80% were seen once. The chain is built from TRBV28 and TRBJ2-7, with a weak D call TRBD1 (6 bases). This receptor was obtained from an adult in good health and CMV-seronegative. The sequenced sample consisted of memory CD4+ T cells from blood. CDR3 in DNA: TGTGCCAGCAGTTTCTTTCAGGGGCGTGTGGGTGAGCAGTACTTC. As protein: CASSFFQGRVGEQYF.